These T cell receptor beta chains were read from a single sample in a study of breast tumors, draining lymph nodes, adjacent tissues. A single record per CDR3 protein comes from TCRdb applying MiXCR to the multiplex PCR reads. In the table there are about 47,000 distinct CDR3 sequences, roughly 24% of which are singletons. The sequencing sample was made of breast tumor tissue. All receptors derive from a female donor with breast cancer. Some clones in this sample may be carry-over from other donors' samples. CDR3s include the opening cysteine and the closing phenylalanine or tryptophan. A D gene is named only where the DNA matches it firmly. Some rows have no size entry. The others give once, few or many, or a class for an expanded clone.

CDR3,DNA,J,size,D,V
CASSRQNQETQYF,TGTGCCAGCAGCCGACAGAACCAAGAGACCCAGTACTTC,TRBJ2-5,few,-,TRBV11-3
CASSNSLGLAGYNEQFF,TGTGCCAGCAGTAATTCCTTAGGACTAGCCGGCTACAATGAGCAGTTCTTC,TRBJ2-1,many,TRBD2,TRBV12-3/TRBV12-4
CASSLEWTSMRETQYF,TGTGCCAGCAGCTTAGAGTGGACTAGCATGCGGGAGACCCAGTACTTC,TRBJ2-5,once,TRBD2,TRBV11-2
CASSLGVRTEAFF,TGTGCCAGCAGTTTGGGGGTAAGGACTGAAGCTTTCTTT,TRBJ1-1,-,-,TRBV27
CASSFDEGYTGELFF,TGTGCCAGCAGTTTCGATGAGGGGTACACCGGGGAGCTGTTTTTT,TRBJ2-2,many,-,TRBV12-3/TRBV12-4
CASSTDSTYEQYF,TGTGCCAGCAGTACGGACAGTACCTACGAGCAGTACTTC,TRBJ2-7,many,-,TRBV6-2/TRBV6-3
CASSVGTNSYEQYF,TGTGCCAGCAGCGTAGGGACAAACTCCTACGAGCAGTACTTC,TRBJ2-7,many,-,TRBV9
CASSPERDEQFF,TGTGCCAGCTCACCAGAGCGCGATGAGCAGTTCTTC,TRBJ2-1,few,-,TRBV18
CASSYRGQVGYTF,TGTGCCAGTAGCTACAGGGGGCAGGTTGGCTACACCTTC,TRBJ1-2,many,TRBD1,TRBV19
CAITGGSNQPQHF,TGTGCCATAACAGGGGGCAGCAATCAGCCCCAGCATTTT,TRBJ1-5,many,TRBD1,TRBV7-9
CASTTRTSSYEQYF,TGTGCCAGCACCACACGAACTAGCTCCTACGAGCAGTACTTC,TRBJ2-7,many,-,TRBV5-8
CAISDHLAGVYEQYF,TGTGCCATCAGTGATCATCTGGCGGGAGTCTACGAGCAGTACTTC,TRBJ2-7,many,TRBD2,TRBV10-3
CASSSSSGEGNEQFF,TGTGCCAGCAGCTCCTCTAGCGGGGAAGGCAATGAGCAGTTCTTC,TRBJ2-1,-,TRBD2,TRBV7-3
CASSVQSGEEYGYTF,TGTGCCAGCAGCGTCCAATCAGGGGAGGAGTATGGCTACACCTTC,TRBJ1-2,many,-,TRBV9
CATYGGTGVYGYTF,TGTGCCACCTACGGTGGGACAGGCGTCTATGGCTACACCTTC,TRBJ1-2,medium-sized,TRBD1,TRBV19
CSASGGASSYEQYF,TGCAGTGCTAGTGGTGGGGCGAGCTCCTACGAGCAGTACTTC,TRBJ2-7,many,-,TRBV20-1
CASSYEGEGSSYEQYF,TGTGCCAGCAGTTACGAAGGAGAGGGGAGCTCCTACGAGCAGTACTTC,TRBJ2-7,-,-,TRBV6-7
CASSQDLKRGHNEQFF,TGTGCCAGCAGCCAAGATCTCAAGCGGGGCCACAATGAGCAGTTCTTC,TRBJ2-1,-,TRBD2,TRBV4-2
CASSDGTVNSPLHF,TGTGCCAGCAGCGACGGGACAGTTAATTCACCCCTCCACTTT,TRBJ1-6,-,TRBD1,TRBV11-2
CSARKPGAKGNQPQHF,TGCAGTGCTAGAAAGCCAGGGGCGAAGGGCAATCAGCCCCAGCATTTT,TRBJ1-5,many,-,TRBV20-1